Listed below are T cell receptor beta chains from one sample, sequenced in a study of graft-versus-host responses after intestinal transplantation. The antigens of these receptors remain unknown. Clones were read by immunoSEQ multiplex PCR, and TCRdb kept only the in-frame ones, dropping some. The table lists about 41,000 clones, about 95% of them singletons. The starting material was unstimulated CD8+ T cells sorted from spleen or lymph node cells, obtained before transplant. These TCRs come from a human donor who was the organ donor for an intestinal transplant. CDR3s include the opening cysteine and the closing phenylalanine or tryptophan. D genes are given only for firm matches. Part of the rows lack a size; the others show once, few, many or a class for expanded clones.

TRBV9	TRBJ2-7	.	.	CASSVAEEVPAYEQYF	TGTGCCAGCAGCGTAGCGGAAGAGGTTCCCGCCTACGAGCAGTACTTC
TRBV7-8	TRBJ2-2	.	.	CASSKGAMSGELFF	TGTGCCAGCAGCAAAGGCGCAATGTCCGGGGAGCTGTTTTTT
TRBV5-6	TRBJ2-4	.	.	CASSWGPGAKNIQYF	TGTGCCAGCAGCTGGGGGCCAGGAGCTAAAAACATTCAGTACTTC
TRBV4-3	TRBJ2-6	.	.	CASSQDYVSGANVLTF	TGCGCCAGCAGCCAAGATTATGTCTCTGGGGCCAACGTCCTGACTTTC
TRBV6-5	TRBJ1-2	.	.	CASSLMDGGNGYTF	TGTGCCAGCAGTTTAATGGACGGAGGAAATGGCTACACCTTC
TRBV29-1	TRBJ2-7	.	.	CSVEAPGFGEQYF	TGCAGCGTTGAAGCGCCGGGGTTCGGCGAGCAGTACTTC
TRBV4-3	TRBJ1-3	.	.	CASSQGRMAGNTIYF	TGCGCCAGCAGCCAAGGGCGGATGGCTGGAAACACCATATATTTT
TRBV15	TRBJ2-1	.	.	CATSSGRYNEQFF	TGTGCCACCAGCAGTGGACGGTACAATGAGCAGTTCTTC
TRBV4-2	TRBJ1-1	.	TRBD1	CASGTGFIGTEAFF	TGTGCCAGCGGGACAGGATTTATTGGCACTGAAGCTTTCTTT
TRBV4-2	TRBJ2-7	.	.	CASSQDYRDISYEQYF	TGTGCCAGCAGCCAAGATTATCGGGACATCTCCTACGAGCAGTACTTC
TRBV5-6	TRBJ2-7	.	.	CASSQDSNSYEQYF	TGTGCCAGCAGCCAAGACTCCAACTCCTACGAGCAGTACTTC
TRBV19	TRBJ2-5	once	TRBD2	CASSPSGGAGTQYF	TGTGCCAGTAGCCCAAGCGGGGGGGCAGGGACCCAGTACTTC
TRBV9	TRBJ1-2	.	.	CASSVVEGDGYTF	TGTGCCAGCAGCGTAGTTGAAGGGGACGGCTACACCTTC
TRBV7-9	TRBJ2-4	.	TRBD1	CASSLVTGGKNIQYF	TGTGCCAGCAGCTTAGTGACAGGGGGCAAAAACATTCAGTACTTC
TRBV30	TRBJ2-5	.	.	CAWSALTGLETQYF	TGTGCCTGGAGTGCGTTAACAGGGTTGGAGACCCAGTACTTC
TRBV4-1	TRBJ1-2	.	.	CASSQIRGVPTYYGYTF	TGCGCCAGCAGCCAAATAAGGGGGGTACCAACTTACTATGGCTACACCTTC
TRBV6-5	TRBJ2-2	.	.	CASTTTGELFF	TGTGCCAGCACCACCACCGGGGAGCTGTTTTTT
TRBV15	TRBJ1-1	.	.	CATSRGLGNTEAFF	TGTGCCACCAGCAGAGGCCTGGGGAACACTGAAGCTTTCTTT
TRBV19	TRBJ2-7	.	.	CASSIGLAQVYEQYF	TGTGCCAGTAGTATAGGGTTGGCACAGGTTTACGAGCAGTACTTC
TRBV9	TRBJ1-6	.	.	CASSETGPPLHF	TGTGCCAGCAGCGAAACAGGGCCTCCCCTCCACTTT
TRBV7-7	TRBJ1-6	.	.	CASSLGARDWDSPLHF	TGTGCTAGCAGCTTAGGGGCCAGGGATTGGGATTCACCCCTCCACTTT
TRBV7-9	TRBJ2-7	.	.	CASSLASSDYEQYF	TGTGCCAGCAGCTTAGCGTCGTCTGATTACGAGCAGTACTTC
TRBV4-2	TRBJ1-4	.	.	CASSLPAGQEGKLFF	TGTGCCAGCAGCCTCCCGGCAGGCCAAGAAGGAAAACTGTTTTTT
TRBV7-2	TRBJ1-3	.	.	CASQKTRNTIYF	TGTGCCAGCCAGAAGACTCGGAACACCATATATTTT
TRBV14	TRBJ2-2	.	.	CASSLTGNTGELFF	TGTGCCAGCAGCCTAACAGGGAACACCGGGGAGCTGTTTTTT
TRBV14	TRBJ1-3	.	.	CASSQVISEFSGNTIYF	TGTGCCAGCAGCCAAGTTATATCTGAGTTCTCTGGAAACACCATATATTTT
TRBV4-2	TRBJ2-3	.	.	CASSQELSTDTQYF	TGTGCCAGCAGCCAAGAACTCAGCACAGATACGCAGTATTTT
TRBV6-5	TRBJ1-5	few	.	CASSYSGDSNQPQHF	TGTGCCAGCAGTTACTCAGGGGATAGCAATCAGCCCCAGCATTTT
TRBV15	TRBJ2-2	.	TRBD1	CATSVRTGSTGELFF	TGTGCCACCAGCGTCCGGACAGGTAGCACCGGGGAGCTGTTTTTT
TRBV13	TRBJ2-7	.	TRBD1	CASSRAGTGIYEQYF	TGTGCCAGCAGCAGGGCCGGGACAGGGATCTACGAGCAGTACTTC
TRBV2	TRBJ2-7	.	.	CASSEGRTYEQYF	TGTGCCAGCAGTGAGGGCAGAACCTACGAGCAGTACTTC
TRBV4-2	TRBJ2-5	once	.	CASSQYSSGQGGDRQTQYF	TGTGCCAGCAGCCAATATTCTTCGGGGCAGGGGGGTGATAGGCAGACCCAGTACTTC
TRBV5-8	TRBJ2-7	.	TRBD2	CASSFLAGGPVDEQYF	TGTGCCAGCAGCTTCCTAGCGGGGGGGCCTGTTGACGAGCAGTACTTC
TRBV4-2	TRBJ1-3	.	.	CASSPRATGPEDTIYF	TGTGCCAGCAGCCCGCGGGCAACGGGGCCTGAGGACACCATATATTTT
TRBV12-2	TRBJ2-3	.	.	CASRDGGTKGTDTQYF	TGTGCAAGTCGCGACGGCGGGACTAAGGGCACAGATACGCAGTATTTT
TRBV19	TRBJ1-4	.	.	CASSMWEEKLFF	TGTGCCAGTAGTATGTGGGAGGAAAAACTGTTTTTT
TRBV27	TRBJ2-5	.	.	CASSLGPGETQYF	TGTGCCAGCAGTTTAGGGCCAGGGGAGACCCAGTACTTC
TRBV10-3	TRBJ2-7	few	.	CAISGTGRVYEQYF	TGTGCCATCAGTGGGACAGGGAGGGTCTACGAGCAGTACTTC
TRBV12-5	TRBJ2-7	.	.	CASGWDYEQYF	TGTGCTAGTGGTTGGGACTACGAGCAGTACTTC